Below, one TCR beta chain is given with its context. Its specificity is not known. The same CDR3 also results from other DNA sequences found in this sample. The sample is drawn from a study of shared clonotypes between healthy human individuals. Looking at the study overall: Ranging from 18 to 49 in age, donors were two women and three men.

Findings and limits, study-wide: Genetic and exposure-history diversity was limited by the small donor number.

Running of the assay took place at deep level. Across several immunoSEQ plates, the genomic DNA of each subset was split evenly. Libraries were prepared by immunoSEQ multiplex PCR; TCRdb keeps only in-frame clonotypes and omits some of them. The sample lists hundreds of thousands of clones, 79% seen once, with less than 15% in the top ten. CDR1 and CDR2 (germline): KGHSH, LQKENI. This CDR3 spans 14 amino acids. V trimming: 6 bases; J trimming: 4 bases; junction bases outside the gene matches: 5. The sequencing sample was made of PBMCs. This sequence originates from a woman aged 40 to 50 in good health. Some clones in this sample may be carry-over from other donors' samples. The chain employs TRBV18 and TRBJ2-7; TRBD1 aligns across 11 bases. CDR3 DNA sequence: TGTGCCAGCTCTGCCGGGACAGGGGGTTACGAGCAGTACTTC. Its translation: CASSAGTGGYEQYF. Combining the CDR3 with reference TRBV18 and TRBJ2-7 gives the whole variable domain NAGVMQNPRHLVRRRGQEARLRCSPMKGHSHVYWYRQLPEEGLKFMVYLQKENIIDESGMPKERFSAEFPKEGPSILRIQQVVRGDSAAYFCASSAGTGGYEQYFGPGTRLTVT.